Presented here are 11 T cell receptor beta chains from one specimen sequenced in a study of neurological immune-mediated disorders. TCRdb processed the 5' RACE reads anew with MiXCR; each CDR3 protein has one entry. The sample lists about 74,000 distinct CDR3 sequences; around 5.2% were seen once. Material: PBMCs. The source is a man aged 18 to 29 with multiple sclerosis.

This clonotype was recorded many times. The chain has TRBV20-1 and TRBJ2-6, with D perhaps TRBD1 (8 bases). Trimming removed 0 bases from V and 4 bases from J, with 13 bases in between. Germline V gives CDR1 DFQATT, CDR2 SNEGSKA (reference sequence). The CDR3 sequence is 16 residues long. The CDR3 is CSARDNRGGGANVLTF. The CDR3 DNA sequence: TGCAGTGCTAGAGATAACAGGGGGGGAGGGGCCAACGTCCTGACTTTC.

This clonotype was seen many times. The chain is built from TRBV12-3 or TRBV12-4 and TRBJ2-3; possible D gene TRBD2, 6 bases. The CDR3 runs to 15 residues. V lost 6 bases and J lost 2, with 15 bases in between. CDR3: CASSPSERNTDTQYF. In DNA form, the CDR3 reads TGTGCCAGCAGCCCTAGCGAGAGGAACACAGATACGCAGTATTTT.

This clonotype was detected many times. The chain combines TRBV6-1 with TRBJ2-1; 11 bases agree with TRBD2. Unmatched junction bases numbered 4, after V lost 6 bases and J lost 3 bases. The CDR3 is 15 amino acids. Germline V gives CDR1 MNHNS, CDR2 SASEGT. The DNA for the CDR3 is TGTGCCAGCAGCCCGACTAGCGGGGACTACAATGAGCAGTTCTTC. It is translated as CASSPTSGDYNEQFF.

This clonotype was recorded a few times. V gene TRBV11-3 combines with J gene TRBJ2-1; D possibly corresponds to TRBD2 (6 bases). V lost 3 bases and J 7 bases, leaving 16 bases between the germline ends. The CDR3 consists of 15 residues. Germline V gives CDR1 SGHNT, CDR2 YENEEA. Here the CDR3 reads CASSFGGNTENEQFF. The CDR3 DNA is TGTGCCAGCAGCTTCGGGGGTAACACTGAGAATGAGCAGTTCTTC.

There are many counts of this clonotype. This chain uses TRBV7-2 with TRBJ2-7; D is uncertain. The CDR3 is 13 amino acids. The V and J ends lost 2 bases and 0 bases respectively, with 5 bases between them. The germline CDR1 and CDR2 sequences are SGHTA and FQGNSA. CDR3 DNA sequence: TGTGCCAGCAGCTTAAAGCGCTCCTACGAGCAGTACTTC. Its protein is CASSLKRSYEQYF.

The table lists this clonotype with many counts. This chain uses TRBV20-1 with TRBJ2-7, with 9 nucleotides matching TRBD1. The V gene's germline CDR1 is DFQATT and CDR2 SNEGSKA (reference sequence). V was clipped by 1 base and J by 3 bases; unmatched bases: 4. This CDR3 has 14 amino acids. CDR3 nucleotide sequence: TGCAGTGCTAGAGGGCCGGGACAGGGCTACGAGCAGTACTTC. It translates to CSARGPGQGYEQYF.

This clonotype has at least ten counts. The rearrangement links TRBV5-1 to TRBJ1-2; D uncertain. This CDR3 is built from 13 residues. V lost 4 bases, J lost 5 bases, and 12 bases lay in between. The germline V gene has CDR1 SGHRS and CDR2 YFSETQ. The DNA for the CDR3 is TGCGCCAGCAGCCTGGGAGCTGGGTATGGCTACACCTTC. Translation gives CASSLGAGYGYTF.

This clonotype was detected ten times or more. The chain recombines TRBV5-1 with TRBJ1-4, with 7 bases aligning to TRBD1. The junction had 7 bases not matched to a gene; V was cut back by 0 bases and J by 8 bases. Germline CDR1 SGHRS, CDR2 YFSETQ. CDR3 length: 15 amino acids. The CDR3 here is CASSLAIGGEEKLFF. The CDR3 region has the DNA TGCGCCAGCAGCTTGGCCATAGGGGGCGAAGAAAAACTGTTTTTT.

This clonotype was picked up many times. The chain carries TRBV7-8 and TRBJ2-7, with 10 bases identical to TRBD1. Germline V gene sequence: CDR1 SGHVS, CDR2 FQNEAQ. The trim removed 1 base at V and 6 bases at J, leaving 6 bases unmatched. The CDR3 has 15 amino acids. In DNA, the CDR3 is TGTGCCAGCAGCTTAGTGGGACAGGGGTACAGCGAGCAGTACTTC. Protein: CASSLVGQGYSEQYF.

This clonotype was recorded at least ten times. The chain recombines TRBV9 with TRBJ2-7, with TRBD1 identical over 8 bases. Per germline, CDR1 SGDLS and CDR2 YYNGEE. V was clipped by 4 bases and J by 3 bases; unmatched bases: 12. This CDR3 is built from 16 residues. The CDR3 DNA sequence: TGTGCCAGCAGCCCAAAGACAGGGGCGAATTACTACGAGCAGTACTTC. It translates to CASSPKTGANYYEQYF.

This clonotype was counted between two and nine times. This chain links TRBV3-1 with TRBJ2-4, with D uncertain. V lost 1 base, J lost 0 bases, and 10 bases lay in between. Germline V gene sequence: CDR1 LGHDT, CDR2 YNNKEL (reference sequence). CDR3 length: 16 residues. CDR3 amino acids: CASSQGLRVAKNIQYF. In nucleotides, the CDR3 is TGTGCCAGCAGCCAAGGTTTACGGGTAGCCAAAAACATTCAGTACTTC.